Included here is one T cell receptor beta chain sequence, with context. Its antigen is unidentified. The data stem from a study of T cell responses to AZD1222 COVID-19 vaccine. TCRdb's copy holds only in-frame clones and misses some; the assay was immunoSEQ multiplex PCR. The sample contains tens of thousands of clones, just over 90% of which appear only once. Study-level findings and limits: After two AZD1222 doses, spike-specific TCR breadth and depth rose versus day 0.

CDR1 is SGHAT and CDR2 is FQNNGV in the germline V gene. There are 12 residues in the CDR3. V was trimmed by 5 bases and J by 6 bases, leaving 11 bases between them. Here the sequenced sample was peripheral blood, taken on day 0 of AZD1222 vaccination. The clonotype originates from an adult in good health. The V call is TRBV11-2, the J call TRBJ2-7; no firm D call. Here the CDR3 reads CASSRTRVEQYF. The CDR3 bases are TGTGCCAGCAGCAGGACCCGGGTCGAGCAGTACTTC.